This passage covers 19 T cell receptor beta chains from one sample sequenced in a study of siplizumab effects on memory and regulatory T cells. Clones were sequenced by immunoSEQ multiplex PCR, and TCRdb holds only the in-frame ones, with some missing. In the table there are approximately 92,000 clones, 85% to 95% of which are singletons. Sample: non-Treg CD4+ T cells sorted from blood. The receptors stem from a human donor in good health.

This chain joins TRBV28 and TRBJ2-5; D unclear. CDR1 is MDHEN, CDR2 SYDVKM, per germline. The CDR3 is 11 amino acids. The V and J ends lost 5 bases and 8 bases respectively, with 9 bases between them. CDR3 coding DNA: TGTGCCAGCAGTCCCCGTCATACCCAGTACTTC. Protein: CASSPRHTQYF.

This rearrangement joins TRBV30 to TRBJ2-7; 7 bases match TRBD2. The V gene's germline CDR1 is GTSNPN and CDR2 SVGIG (reference sequence). Unmatched junction bases numbered 11, after V lost 3 bases and J lost 3 bases. The CDR3 totals 15 residues. CDR3 amino acids: CAWSGREGHYYEQYF. CDR3 nucleotide sequence: TGTGCCTGGAGCGGCAGGGAGGGCCACTACTACGAGCAGTACTTC. The full variable domain, rest sourced from reference TRBV30 and TRBJ2-7, is SQTIHQWPATLVQPVGSPLSLECTVEGTSNPNLYWYRQAAGRGLQLLFYSVGIGQISSEVPQNLSASRPQDRQFILSSKKLLLSDSGFYLCAWSGREGHYYEQYFGPGTRLTVT.

The chain has TRBV5-8 and TRBJ1-5; D ambiguous. Germline CDR1 reads SGHTS; CDR2 reads YDEGEE. The CDR3 has 14 amino acids. Between the trimmed V and J ends, which lost 2 bases and 6 bases, there was a span of 12 bases. CDR3 nucleotides: TGTGCCAGCAGCTTTCGGCAAACTTTTCAGCCCCAGCATTTT. This sequence encodes CASSFRQTFQPQHF.

The gene calls are TRBV5-1 and TRBJ2-7, with D perhaps TRBD1 (6 bases). The CDR3 consists of 14 residues. Germline V gene sequence: CDR1 SGHRS, CDR2 YFSETQ. The ends were cut back, 1 base at V and 3 bases at J, with 11 bases in the middle. The CDR3 loop is CASSLQKQGYEQYF. The CDR3 region has the DNA TGCGCCAGCAGCTTGCAGAAACAGGGCTACGAGCAGTACTTC.

The rearrangement links TRBV28 to TRBJ2-3; 7 bases align to TRBD2. V was clipped by 4 bases and J by 1 base; unmatched bases: 20. The CDR3 contains 20 residues. The germline gives CDR1 MDHEN, CDR2 SYDVKM. The CDR3 loop reads CASSSPSGRGSSLRTDTQYF. The CDR3 coding sequence is TGTGCCAGCAGTTCCCCCTCCGGGCGGGGGTCTTCCCTTCGCACAGATACGCAGTATTTT. The variable domain in full, completed from reference TRBV28 and TRBJ2-3, reads DVKVTQSSRYLVKRTGEKVFLECVQDMDHENMFWYRQDPGLGLRLIYFSYDVKMKEKGDIPEGYSVSREKKERFSLILESASTNQTSMYLCASSSPSGRGSSLRTDTQYFGPGTRLTVL.

Regarding this clone: The same CDR3 can be traced to other DNA sequences in this sample. This sequence joins TRBV30 and TRBJ1-5, with unresolved D. The CDR3 length is 13 residues. In germline, CDR1 is GTSNPN, CDR2 SVGIG (reference sequence). V lost 0 bases and J lost 4, with 7 bases in between. CDR3 loop: CAWSVRGNQPQHF. The CDR3 coding sequence is TGTGCCTGGAGTGTACGCGGGAATCAGCCCCAGCATTTT.

The genes are TRBV4-1 and TRBJ1-1; TRBD1 is a possible D gene (5 bases). In germline, CDR1 is MGHRA, CDR2 YSYEKL. Trimming stripped 0 bases from V and 5 bases from J, with 16 bases between. There are 16 residues in the CDR3. The CDR3 DNA reads TGCGCCAGCAGCCAAGAGGGCGGGGGAATCGGGACTGAAGCTTTCTTT. It is translated as CASSQEGGGIGTEAFF.

This sequence joins TRBV28 and TRBJ1-1, with D unresolved. This CDR3 is built from 11 residues. In germline, CDR1 is MDHEN, CDR2 SYDVKM. V lost 6 bases and J 8 bases, leaving 10 bases between the germline ends. The CDR3 region is CASRSSSEAFF. CDR3 nucleotides: TGTGCCAGCAGATCTTCCTCCGAAGCTTTCTTT.

The CDR3 spells CAWSIWTSHNEQFF. CDR3 bases: TGTGCCTGGAGTATATGGACTAGCCACAATGAGCAGTTCTTC. The gene calls are TRBV30 and TRBJ2-7; 8 positions match TRBD2. Gene TRBJ2-1 matches the end of the DNA better, so the J call may be wrong. Germline lookup yields CDR1 GTSNPN and CDR2 SVGIG (reference sequence). The CDR3 totals 14 residues.

The CDR3 nucleotides read TGTGCCAGCAGTTTACTCGGACAGGGGTCAAACGGGCCTTATGGCTACACCTTC. Its protein is CASSLLGQGSNGPYGYTF. The chain has TRBV28 and TRBJ1-2; TRBD1 agrees at 9 bases. The CDR3 has 18 amino acids. V gave up 2 bases and J gave up 5 bases; unmatched junction bases: 15. CDR1 and CDR2 from the germline V gene are MDHEN and SYDVKM.

The V gene is TRBV7-2, the J gene TRBJ1-5; D is unclear. This CDR3 is 14 amino acids long. Trimming removed 1 base at V and 4 bases at J, with 8 bases between. The germline gives CDR1 SGHTA, CDR2 FQGNSA. CDR3 protein: CASSLGAANQPQHF. CDR3 nucleotide sequence: TGTGCCAGCAGCTTAGGGGCCGCGAATCAGCCCCAGCATTTT.

This clone has just one count. This rearrangement joins TRBV7-2 to TRBJ2-1; 7 nucleotides align to TRBD2. The trim removed 6 bases at V and 6 bases at J, leaving 11 bases unmatched. There are 15 residues in the CDR3. Germline CDR1 SGHTA, CDR2 FQGNSA. CDR3 loop: CASRRSGTTSNEQFF. In nucleotides, the CDR3 is TGTGCCAGCAGACGCAGCGGGACCACGTCCAATGAGCAGTTCTTC.

This rearrangement joins TRBV19 to TRBJ2-4, with a tentative D call TRBD2 (6 bases). There are 18 residues in the CDR3. Germline loops: CDR1 LNHDA, CDR2 SQIVND (reference sequence). V was shortened by 0 bases and J by 1 base, with 16 bases between the two germline ends. The CDR3 DNA follows: TGTGCCAGTAGTATAGATCTTCGGGGGAACGGGGCCAAAAACATTCAGTACTTC. This translates into CASSIDLRGNGAKNIQYF. Full variable domain (rest looked up from reference TRBV19 and TRBJ2-4): DGGITQSPKYLFRKEGQNVTLSCEQNLNHDAMYWYRQDPGQGLRLIYYSQIVNDFQKGDIAEGYSVSREKKESFPLTVTSAQKNPTAFYLCASSIDLRGNGAKNIQYFGAGTRLSVL.

The chain recombines TRBV6-5 with TRBJ2-1, with TRBD1 identical over 9 bases. The trim removed 6 bases at V and 7 bases at J, leaving 7 bases unmatched. Germline lookup yields CDR1 MNHEY and CDR2 SVGAGI. The CDR3 runs to 14 residues. The CDR3 DNA follows: TGTGCCAGCAGGAGGACAGGGGTGGGTAATGAGCAGTTCTTC. Amino acids: CASRRTGVGNEQFF.

J is TRBJ2-2 and V is TRBV11-1; 10 bases align to TRBD2. V was pared by 6 bases and J by 6 bases, with 10 bases of the junction left unmatched. CDR1 is SGHAT, CDR2 FQDESV, per germline (reference sequence). The CDR3 totals 16 residues. The CDR3: CASSESLAGVSGELFF. Here the CDR3 DNA reads TGTGCCAGCAGTGAGAGCCTAGCGGGAGTATCCGGGGAGCTGTTTTTT.

J is TRBJ1-1 and V is TRBV28, with TRBD1 matching over 10 bases. J gave up 7 bases and V 7 bases, and 12 bases lay outside the gene matches. This CDR3 has 15 amino acids. Germline values: CDR1 MDHEN, CDR2 SYDVKM. Here the CDR3 DNA reads TGTGCCAGCAACCCGCCCGGGACAGGGGTCAGTGAAGCTTTCTTT. This encodes CASNPPGTGVSEAFF.

CDR3: CASSLLADPYNEQFF. DNA of the CDR3: TGTGCCAGCAGTTTATTGGCAGACCCATACAATGAGCAGTTCTTC. The gene calls are TRBV27 and TRBJ2-1; no clear D. V was shortened by 1 base and J by 4 bases, with 11 bases between the two germline ends. This CDR3 is built from 15 residues. Per germline, CDR1 MNHEY and CDR2 SMNVEV (reference sequence).

The J gene is TRBJ2-5, the V gene TRBV30, with D perhaps being TRBD1 or TRBD2 (5 bases each). This CDR3 has 14 amino acids. Germline loops: CDR1 GTSNPN, CDR2 SVGIG (reference sequence). Trimming stripped 2 bases from V and 7 bases from J, with 17 bases between. CDR3 bases: TGTGCCTGGAGTCTCCGGGGCCCAAGTGGGACCCAGTACTTC. Translation: CAWSLRGPSGTQYF. Variable domain in full (rest from reference TRBV30 and TRBJ2-5): SQTIHQWPATLVQPVGSPLSLECTVEGTSNPNLYWYRQAAGRGLQLLFYSVGIGQISSEVPQNLSASRPQDRQFILSSKKLLLSDSGFYLCAWSLRGPSGTQYFGPGTRLLVL.

This chain uses TRBV2 with TRBJ2-5; tentatively, D is TRBD1 or TRBD2 (5 bases each). Germline-derived CDR1 and CDR2 are SNHLY and FYNNEI. The CDR3 runs to 14 residues. Trimming removed 7 bases at V and 3 bases at J, with 15 bases between. The CDR3 nucleotides are TGTGCCAGCAAGGTTTCAGGGACGAAAGAGACCCAGTACTTC. Translating gives CASKVSGTKETQYF.